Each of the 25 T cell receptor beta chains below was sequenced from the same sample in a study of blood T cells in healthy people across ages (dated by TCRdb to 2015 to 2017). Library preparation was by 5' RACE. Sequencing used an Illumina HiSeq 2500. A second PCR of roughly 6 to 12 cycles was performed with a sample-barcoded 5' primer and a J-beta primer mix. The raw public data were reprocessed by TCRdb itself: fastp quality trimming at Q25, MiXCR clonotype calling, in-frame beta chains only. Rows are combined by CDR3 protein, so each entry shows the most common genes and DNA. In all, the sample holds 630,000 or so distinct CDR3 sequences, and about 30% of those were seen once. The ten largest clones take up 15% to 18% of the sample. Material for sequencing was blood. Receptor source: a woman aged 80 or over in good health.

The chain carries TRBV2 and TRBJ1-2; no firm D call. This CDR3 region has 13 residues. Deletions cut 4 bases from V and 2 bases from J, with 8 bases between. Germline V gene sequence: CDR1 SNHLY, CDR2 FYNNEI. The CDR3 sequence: CASSAAPNYGYTF. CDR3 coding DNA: TGTGCCAGCAGTGCCGCCCCCAACTATGGCTACACCTTC.

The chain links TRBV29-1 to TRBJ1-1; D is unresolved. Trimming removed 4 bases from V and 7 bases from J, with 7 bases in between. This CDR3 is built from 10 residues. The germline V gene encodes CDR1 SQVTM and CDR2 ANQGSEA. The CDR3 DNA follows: TGCAGCGTTGGGGCCTATGAAGCTTTCTTT. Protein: CSVGAYEAFF. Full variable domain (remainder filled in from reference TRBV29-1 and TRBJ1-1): SAVISQKPSRDICQRGTSLTIQCQVDSQVTMMFWYRQQPGQSLTLIATANQGSEATYESGFVIDKFPISRPNLTFSTLTVSNMSPEDSSIYLCSVGAYEAFFGQGTRLTVV.

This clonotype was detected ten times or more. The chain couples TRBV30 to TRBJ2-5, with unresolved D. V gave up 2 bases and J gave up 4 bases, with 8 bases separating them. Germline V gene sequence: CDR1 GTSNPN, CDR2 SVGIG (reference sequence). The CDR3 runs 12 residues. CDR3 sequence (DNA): TGTGCCTGGAGTCCGGCAGGAGAGACCCAGTACTTC. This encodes CAWSPAGETQYF.

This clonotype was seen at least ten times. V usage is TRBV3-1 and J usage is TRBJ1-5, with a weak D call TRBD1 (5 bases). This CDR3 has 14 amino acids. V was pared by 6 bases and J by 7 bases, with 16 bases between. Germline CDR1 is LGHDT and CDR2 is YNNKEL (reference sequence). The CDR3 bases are TGTGCCAGCAGACGGGACGGGACGGGCCAGCCCCAGCATTTT. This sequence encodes CASRRDGTGQPQHF.

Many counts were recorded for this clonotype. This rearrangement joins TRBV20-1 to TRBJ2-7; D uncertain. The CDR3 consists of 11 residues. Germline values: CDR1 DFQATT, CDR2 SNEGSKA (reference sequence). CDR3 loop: CSALRTLEQYF. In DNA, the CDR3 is TGCAGCGCATTACGGACCCTCGAGCAGTACTTC.

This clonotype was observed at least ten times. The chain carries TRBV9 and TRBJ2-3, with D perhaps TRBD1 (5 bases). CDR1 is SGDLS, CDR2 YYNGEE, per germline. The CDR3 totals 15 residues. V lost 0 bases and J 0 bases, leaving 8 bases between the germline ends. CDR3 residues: CASSVAGSSTDTQYF. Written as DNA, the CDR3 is TGTGCCAGCAGCGTAGCAGGGTCTAGCACAGATACGCAGTATTTT.

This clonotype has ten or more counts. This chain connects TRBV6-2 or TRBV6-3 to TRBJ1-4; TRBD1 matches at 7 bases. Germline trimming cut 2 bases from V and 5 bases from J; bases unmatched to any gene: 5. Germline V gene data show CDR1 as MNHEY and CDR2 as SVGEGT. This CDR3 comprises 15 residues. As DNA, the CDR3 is TGTGCCAGCAGTTACCGGGGACAGAAGAATGAAAAACTGTTTTTT. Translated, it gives CASSYRGQKNEKLFF.

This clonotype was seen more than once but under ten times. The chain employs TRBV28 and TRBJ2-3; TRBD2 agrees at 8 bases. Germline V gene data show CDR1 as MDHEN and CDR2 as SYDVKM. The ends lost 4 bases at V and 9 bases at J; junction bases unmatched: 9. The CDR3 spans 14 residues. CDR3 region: CASSSGGAGDTQYF. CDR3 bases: TGTGCCAGCAGTTCCGGGGGGGCGGGCGACACGCAGTATTTT. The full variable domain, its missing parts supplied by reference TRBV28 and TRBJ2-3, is DVKVTQSSRYLVKRTGEKVFLECVQDMDHENMFWYRQDPGLGLRLIYFSYDVKMKEKGDIPEGYSVSREKKERFSLILESASTNQTSMYLCASSSGGAGDTQYFGPGTRLTVL.

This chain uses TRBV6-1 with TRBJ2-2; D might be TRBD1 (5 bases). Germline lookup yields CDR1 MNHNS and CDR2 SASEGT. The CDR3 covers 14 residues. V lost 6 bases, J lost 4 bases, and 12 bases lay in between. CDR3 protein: CASSPGWGTGELFF. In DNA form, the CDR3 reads TGTGCCAGCAGCCCAGGGTGGGGCACCGGGGAGCTGTTTTTT.

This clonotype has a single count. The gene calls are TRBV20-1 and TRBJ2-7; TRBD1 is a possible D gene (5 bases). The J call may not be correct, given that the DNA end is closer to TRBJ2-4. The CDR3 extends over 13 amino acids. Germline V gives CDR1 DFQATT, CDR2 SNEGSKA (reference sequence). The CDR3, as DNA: TGCAGTGCTGGCGCAGGGTTCGAAGACATTCAGTACTTC. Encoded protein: CSAGAGFEDIQYF.

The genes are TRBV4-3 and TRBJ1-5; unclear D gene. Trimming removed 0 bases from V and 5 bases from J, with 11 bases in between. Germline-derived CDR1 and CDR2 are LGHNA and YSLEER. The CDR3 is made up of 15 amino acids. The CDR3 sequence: CASSQDLAAYQPQHF. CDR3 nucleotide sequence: TGCGCCAGCAGCCAAGATTTGGCGGCGTATCAGCCCCAGCATTTT.

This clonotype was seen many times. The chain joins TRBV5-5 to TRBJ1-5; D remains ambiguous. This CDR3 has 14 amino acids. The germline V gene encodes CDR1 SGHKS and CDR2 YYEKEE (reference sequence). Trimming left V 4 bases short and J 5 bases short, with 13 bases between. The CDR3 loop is CASSLLERDQPQHF. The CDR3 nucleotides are TGTGCCAGCAGCCTCCTTGAGCGGGATCAGCCCCAGCATTTT. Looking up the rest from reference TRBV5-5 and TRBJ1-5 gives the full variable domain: DAGVTQSPTHLIKTRGQQVTLRCSPISGHKSVSWYQQVLGQGPQFIFQYYEKEERGRGNFPDRFSARQFPNYSSELNVNALLLGDSALYLCASSLLERDQPQHFGDGTRLSIL.

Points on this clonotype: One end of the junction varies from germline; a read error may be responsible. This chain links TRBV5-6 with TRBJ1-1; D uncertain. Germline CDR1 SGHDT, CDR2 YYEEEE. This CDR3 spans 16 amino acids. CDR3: CASSLAGTPKNTETFF. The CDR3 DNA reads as TGTGCCAGCAGCTTGGCGGGCACCCCTAAGAACACTGAAACTTTCTTT.

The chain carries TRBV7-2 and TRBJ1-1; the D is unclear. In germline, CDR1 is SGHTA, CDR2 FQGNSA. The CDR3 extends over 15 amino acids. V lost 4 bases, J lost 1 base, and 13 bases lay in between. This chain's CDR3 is CASSSSLVGNTEAFF. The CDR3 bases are TGTGCCAGCAGCTCCTCCCTGGTGGGGAACACTGAAGCTTTCTTT.

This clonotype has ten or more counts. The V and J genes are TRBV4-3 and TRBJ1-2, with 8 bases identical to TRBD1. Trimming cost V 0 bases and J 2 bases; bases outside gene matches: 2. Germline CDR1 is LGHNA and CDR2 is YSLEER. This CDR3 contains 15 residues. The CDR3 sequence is CASSQDPGGNYGYTF. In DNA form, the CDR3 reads TGCGCCAGCAGCCAAGATCCAGGGGGCAACTATGGCTACACCTTC.

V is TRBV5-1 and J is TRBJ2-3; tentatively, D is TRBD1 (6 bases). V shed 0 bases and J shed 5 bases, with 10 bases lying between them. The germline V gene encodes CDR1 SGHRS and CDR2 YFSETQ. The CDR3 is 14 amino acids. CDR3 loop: CASSLGQVVDTQYF. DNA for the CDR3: TGCGCCAGCAGCTTGGGACAGGTAGTAGATACGCAGTATTTT.

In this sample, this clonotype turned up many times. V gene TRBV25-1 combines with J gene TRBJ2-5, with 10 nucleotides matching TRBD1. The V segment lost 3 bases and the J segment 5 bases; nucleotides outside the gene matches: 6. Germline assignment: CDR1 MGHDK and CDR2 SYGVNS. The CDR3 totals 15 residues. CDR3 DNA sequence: TGTGCCAGCAGTGAGGCTGGGACAGGGGATGAGACCCAGTACTTC. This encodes CASSEAGTGDETQYF.

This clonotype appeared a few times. The CDR3, as DNA: TGCGCCAGCAGCGGGGACAGTCCGAACACCGGGGAGCTGTTTTTT. It specifies CASSGDSPNTGELFF. V gene TRBV5-1 combines with J gene TRBJ2-2; 7 nucleotides line up with TRBD1. The CDR3 covers 15 residues. CDR1 is SGHRS and CDR2 is YFSETQ in the germline V gene. The V gene end was trimmed by 4 bases and the J gene end by 0 bases; junction bases not matched to a gene: 3.

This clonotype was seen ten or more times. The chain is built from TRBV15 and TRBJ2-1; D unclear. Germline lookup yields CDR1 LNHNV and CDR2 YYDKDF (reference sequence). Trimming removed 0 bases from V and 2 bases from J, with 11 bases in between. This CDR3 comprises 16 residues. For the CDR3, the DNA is TGTGCCACCAGCAGAGATCTAGGGTCTGCCTACAATGAGCAGTTCTTC. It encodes CATSRDLGSAYNEQFF.

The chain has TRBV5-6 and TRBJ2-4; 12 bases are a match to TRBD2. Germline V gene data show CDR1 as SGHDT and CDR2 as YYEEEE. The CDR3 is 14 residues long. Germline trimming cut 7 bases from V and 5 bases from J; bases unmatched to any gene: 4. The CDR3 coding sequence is TGTGCCAGCCGGGGACTAGCGGGTGAAAACATTCAGTACTTC. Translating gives CASRGLAGENIQYF.

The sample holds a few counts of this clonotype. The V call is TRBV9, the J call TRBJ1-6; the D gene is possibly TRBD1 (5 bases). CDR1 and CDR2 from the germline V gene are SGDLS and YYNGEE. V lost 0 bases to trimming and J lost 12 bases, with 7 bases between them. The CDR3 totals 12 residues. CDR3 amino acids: CASSVVQGPLHF. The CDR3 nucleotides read TGTGCCAGCAGCGTAGTTCAGGGACCCCTCCACTTT.

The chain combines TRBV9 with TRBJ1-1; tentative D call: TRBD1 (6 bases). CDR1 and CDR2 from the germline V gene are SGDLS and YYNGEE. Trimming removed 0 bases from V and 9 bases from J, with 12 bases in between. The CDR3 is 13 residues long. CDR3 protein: CASSVAGQGKAFF. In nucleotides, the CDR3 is TGTGCCAGCAGCGTAGCAGGCCAGGGGAAAGCTTTCTTT.

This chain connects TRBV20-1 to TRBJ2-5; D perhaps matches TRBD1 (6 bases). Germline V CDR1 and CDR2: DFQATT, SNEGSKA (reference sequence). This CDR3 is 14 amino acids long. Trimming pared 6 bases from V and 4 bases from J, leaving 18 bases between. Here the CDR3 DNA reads TGCAGTGCCGCATCTACGACAGGAACAGAGACCCAGTACTTC. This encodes CSAASTTGTETQYF.

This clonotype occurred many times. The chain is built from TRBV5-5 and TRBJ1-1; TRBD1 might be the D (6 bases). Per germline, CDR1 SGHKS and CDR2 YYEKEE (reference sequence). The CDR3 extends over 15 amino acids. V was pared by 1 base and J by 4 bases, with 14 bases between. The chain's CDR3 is CASSLRGFRGTEAFF. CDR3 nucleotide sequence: TGTGCCAGCAGCTTGAGGGGTTTCAGGGGCACTGAAGCTTTCTTT.

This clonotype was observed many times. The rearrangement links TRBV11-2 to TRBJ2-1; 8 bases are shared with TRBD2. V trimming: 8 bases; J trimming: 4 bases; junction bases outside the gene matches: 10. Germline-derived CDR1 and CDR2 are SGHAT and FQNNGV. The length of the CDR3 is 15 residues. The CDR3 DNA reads TGTGCCAGCTACTGGGGAGCGGGGGATTACAATGAGCAGTTCTTC. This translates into CASYWGAGDYNEQFF.